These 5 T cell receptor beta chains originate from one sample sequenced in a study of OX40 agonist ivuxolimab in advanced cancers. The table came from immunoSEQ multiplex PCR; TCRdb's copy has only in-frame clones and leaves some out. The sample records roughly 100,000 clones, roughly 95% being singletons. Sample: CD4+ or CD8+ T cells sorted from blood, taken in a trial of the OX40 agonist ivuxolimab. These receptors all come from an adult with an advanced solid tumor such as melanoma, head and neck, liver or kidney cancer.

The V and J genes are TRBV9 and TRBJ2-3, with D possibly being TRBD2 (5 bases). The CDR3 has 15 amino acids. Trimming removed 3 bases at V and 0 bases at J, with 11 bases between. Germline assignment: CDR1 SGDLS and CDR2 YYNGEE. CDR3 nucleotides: TGTGCCAGCAGCGGAAGCGGAAGTAGCACAGATACGCAGTATTTT. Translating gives CASSGSGSSTDTQYF.

CDR3 amino acids: CASSQESGGLQETQYF. Here the CDR3 DNA reads TGTGCCAGCAGCCAAGAGAGCGGGGGCCTCCAAGAGACCCAGTACTTC. The rearrangement uses TRBV4-2 and TRBJ2-5; TRBD2 matches 8 bases. Germline assignment: CDR1 LGHNA and CDR2 YNFKEQ. This CDR3 contains 16 residues. Germline trimming cut 0 bases from V and 1 base from J; bases unmatched to any gene: 4.

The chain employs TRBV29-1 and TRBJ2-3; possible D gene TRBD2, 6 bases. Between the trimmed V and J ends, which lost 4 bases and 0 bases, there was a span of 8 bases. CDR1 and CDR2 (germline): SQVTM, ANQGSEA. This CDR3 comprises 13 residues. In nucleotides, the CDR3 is TGCAGCGTTGTTCGGGAGAGCACAGATACGCAGTATTTT. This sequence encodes CSVVRESTDTQYF.

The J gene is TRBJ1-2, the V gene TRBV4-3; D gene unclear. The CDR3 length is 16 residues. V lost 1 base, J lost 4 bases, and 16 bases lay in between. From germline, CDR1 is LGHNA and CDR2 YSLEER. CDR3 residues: CASSQAVGRPSYGYTF. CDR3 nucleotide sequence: TGCGCCAGCAGCCAAGCCGTAGGACGGCCGTCCTATGGCTACACCTTC.

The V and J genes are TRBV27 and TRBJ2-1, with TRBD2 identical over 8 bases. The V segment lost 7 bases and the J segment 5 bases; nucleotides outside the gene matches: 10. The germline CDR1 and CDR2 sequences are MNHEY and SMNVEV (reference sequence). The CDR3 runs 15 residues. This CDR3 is CASNFGLAGHNEQFF. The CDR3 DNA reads TGTGCCAGCAACTTTGGTCTAGCGGGTCACAATGAGCAGTTCTTC.